What follows describes a single T cell receptor beta chain. It has no known antigen specificity. Base qualities are not provided; no much larger clone lies one nucleotide away. The data were taken from a study of T cells in tuberculosis (dated by TCRdb to the late 2010s). Regarding the study in general: In the study, CD1B tetramers and high-throughput TCR immunosequencing were combined to characterize T cells specific for the mycobacterial lipid antigen glucose monomycolate (GMM). A South African clinical cohort compared IGRA-negative adolescents, IGRA-positive adolescents with latent tuberculosis and adults with active tuberculosis, more than 9 per group. Overall study outcomes, separate from this receptor: Smaller NN-distances were partly driven by shorter CDR3-alpha lengths in active tuberculosis patients, and statistical significance was not reached for the TCR-beta difference. Compared with IGRA-negative controls, TCR-alpha repertoires from active tuberculosis had smaller mean NN-distances to GMM-specific TCRs, which suggests that these TCRs underwent clonal expansion. Using GEM motif frequencies, a classifier achieved about 63% accuracy, whereas a classifier built on the diverse GMM-specific repertoire got to approximately 87% accuracy (AUROC approximately 0.93). Clinical samples were selected based on the availability of cryopreserved specimens, with adults included as active tuberculosis cases and adolescents included as controls.

TCR libraries were generated with the immunoSEQ multiplex PCR assay, using TCR-beta and/or TCR-alpha/delta assays for each sample. The Illumina high-throughput platform was used to sequence the amplified TCR libraries. Per the authors' processing: Clustering and dimensionality reduction were performed using pairwise TCRdist distances among GMM-specific receptors from ex vivo sorted or in vitro expanded T cells. Each clinical repertoire was scored by mean NN-distance, the average TCRdist to the nearest 10% of tetramer-positive reference sequences. GEM TCR motif frequency was calculated as the fraction of unique TCRs that matched known GEM sequences by V/J usage and CDR3 length. Linear discriminant analysis with leave-one-out cross-validation, implemented in scikit-learn, was used to classify active tuberculosis. TCRdb retrieved this table from immuneACCESS and kept in-frame rearrangements only. Not all clones are present; in checked studies, unresolved V genes account for under half, and no reason is known for the remainder. The V and J calls and clone size were taken over from that table, and D and trimming were inferred from the DNA. In this sample the table shows some 34,000 clones, 97% of which occur a single time. The top ten clonotypes cover approximately 6.2% of the sample.

At study entry, a tuberculin skin test and the QuantiFERON-TB GOLD In-Tube IGRA were used to screen adolescents for latent tuberculosis infection. Immunosequencing was performed on unsorted cryopreserved PBMC and covered about 110,000 T cells per clinical donor on average. Eleven high schools in the Worcester region of the Western Cape, South Africa, served as enrollment sites for adolescents aged 12 to 18 years. Roughly ten M. tuberculosis-infected and some ten uninfected adolescents were selected with matching for age and sex. PBMC from adolescents were isolated by density centrifugation from freshly drawn heparinized blood and then cryopreserved. The CDR3 numbers 13 residues from cysteine through phenylalanine. Only the CDR3 portion is preserved as DNA: 39 bases, with reading frame beginning at the first base.

This chain is built from TRBV12-2 and TRBJ1-5; TRBD1, as called in the table, went unchecked against the DNA. TRBV12-2 is termed a pseudogene. The sample consisted of PBMCs. The TCR originated in a donor under 30 with latent tuberculosis or without tuberculosis infection. The DNA reads TGTGCAAGTCGCTTAAGGACACAACAGCCCCAGCATTTT. It translates to CASRLRTQQPQHF.